A single sample gave rise to the 16 T cell receptor beta chains below, sequenced in a study of beta chain features in type 1 diabetes. The entirety of the isolated RNA underwent reverse transcription, so expressed TCRB transcripts were sequenced. Here immunoSEQ multiplex PCR was the method, and the copy in TCRdb shows in-frame clones only, minus some. The data contain almost 350,000 clones, around 20% of them seen just once; the ten biggest clones take up around 0.045%. The specimen sequenced was naive CD4+ T cells from blood. The receptor set was obtained from a woman aged 18-29 years in good health.

This clone was counted a few times. This chain uses TRBV7-9 with TRBJ2-5, with D possibly being TRBD1 (6 bases). This CDR3 spans 14 amino acids. Germline CDR1 reads SEHNR; CDR2 reads FQNEAQ (reference sequence). V shed 1 base and J shed 3 bases, with 9 bases lying between them. This CDR3 is CASSLVAGEETQYF. As DNA, the CDR3 is TGTGCCAGCAGCTTAGTGGCAGGGGAAGAGACCCAGTACTTC.

The rearrangement joins TRBV7-9 to TRBJ2-3; D perhaps matches TRBD2 (6 bases). CDR3 length: 15 residues. The germline gives CDR1 SEHNR, CDR2 FQNEAQ (reference sequence). The V end lost 5 bases, the J end lost 2 bases, and 14 bases lay between the germline ends. CDR3 nucleotides: TGTGCCAGCAGCCGGAGGGACTCAAACACAGATACGCAGTATTTT. Its protein is CASSRRDSNTDTQYF.

The table lists this clone with a few counts. The V and J genes are TRBV9 and TRBJ1-2, with 10 nucleotides matching TRBD1. CDR3 size: 14 residues. Germline V gene lookup returns CDR1 SGDLS and CDR2 YYNGEE. Trimming took 6 bases from V and 4 from J; bases not matched to a gene: 6. The CDR3 DNA reads as TGTGCCAGCATCGGGGACAGGGGTTTCTATGGCTACACCTTC. This codes for CASIGDRGFYGYTF.

The chain employs TRBV14 and TRBJ1-2, with 9 bases that match TRBD1. The germline gives CDR1 SGHDN, CDR2 FVKESK. The CDR3 is 16 residues long. The trim removed 2 bases at V and 8 bases at J, leaving 12 bases unmatched. The CDR3 sequence: CASSQKKGTGIEGYTF. CDR3 sequence (DNA): TGTGCCAGCAGCCAAAAGAAGGGGACAGGGATCGAAGGCTACACCTTC.

This clone has a handful of counts. The chain employs TRBV12-2 and TRBJ2-1; TRBD1 was called by the table and not checked on the DNA. TRBV12-2 constitutes a pseudogene. This CDR3 contains 15 residues. The CDR3 DNA is TGTGCAAGTCCCGCAGAGGGGGAAAGGGACAATGAGCAGTTCTTC. Translated: CASPAEGERDNEQFF.

This chain joins TRBV7-2 and TRBJ1-2; D gene uncertain. Per the germline V gene, CDR1 is SGHTA and CDR2 is FQGNSA. V lost 5 bases to trimming and J lost 4 bases, with 14 bases between them. This CDR3 is built from 14 residues. In DNA form, the CDR3 reads TGTGCCAGCAGCCCTTGGGAGGCAGGCTATGGCTACACCTTC. Translating it yields CASSPWEAGYGYTF.

The V call is TRBV30, the J call TRBJ2-2; TRBD2 matches 8 bases. The germline V gene has CDR1 GTSNPN and CDR2 SVGIG (reference sequence). This CDR3 spans 16 amino acids. Germline trimming cut 3 bases from V and 5 bases from J; bases unmatched to any gene: 11. CDR3 nucleotides: TGTGCCTGGAGGGGGGGACTAGGGACTGTAACCGGGGAGCTGTTTTTT. This codes for CAWRGGLGTVTGELFF.

This chain uses TRBV19 with TRBJ2-6, with D maybe TRBD1 (6 bases). The CDR3 runs 17 residues. Trimming pared 2 bases from V and 5 bases from J, leaving 16 bases between. CDR1 and CDR2 (germline): LNHDA, SQIVND (reference sequence). CDR3 region: CASSILQGGPWANVLTF. DNA of the CDR3: TGTGCCAGTAGTATACTACAGGGTGGGCCCTGGGCCAACGTCCTGACTTTC.

This rearrangement joins TRBV9 to TRBJ1-4; D is unresolved. V lost 0 bases and J 4 bases, leaving 10 bases between the germline ends. CDR1 and CDR2 from the germline V gene are SGDLS and YYNGEE. The CDR3 consists of 15 residues. The CDR3 here is CASSVDPGSNEKLFF. CDR3 coding DNA: TGTGCCAGCAGCGTAGATCCGGGGAGTAATGAAAAACTGTTTTTT.

V and J are TRBV5-1 and TRBJ2-1; 13 bases map to TRBD2. The CDR3 has 16 residues. Germline lookup yields CDR1 SGHRS and CDR2 YFSETQ. Trimming removed 0 bases from V and 9 bases from J; junction bases left unmatched: 6. The CDR3 DNA sequence: TGCGCCAGCAGCTTGGCAGGACTAGCGGGAGCAAGTGAGCAGTTCTTC. Its protein is CASSLAGLAGASEQFF.

The chain employs TRBV18 and TRBJ2-2; D is possibly TRBD2 (6 bases). Per the germline V gene, CDR1 is KGHSH and CDR2 is LQKENI. There are 15 residues in the CDR3. Deletions cut 4 bases from V and 5 bases from J, with 14 bases between. DNA of the CDR3: TGTGCCAGCTCACAGAAACTAGCTAGAACCGGGGAGCTGTTTTTT. Translated: CASSQKLARTGELFF.

The genes are TRBV6-6 and TRBJ1-6, with D possibly being TRBD1 (6 bases). Germline loops: CDR1 MNHNY, CDR2 SVGAGI (reference sequence). The CDR3 spans 14 residues. V was clipped by 4 bases and J by 7 bases, with 11 bases between them. For the CDR3, the DNA is TGTGCCAGCAGTTTCGACAGGTTCAATTCACCCCTCCACTTT. It is translated as CASSFDRFNSPLHF.

This rearrangement joins TRBV11-2 to TRBJ2-5; 10 bases align to TRBD2. Germline loops: CDR1 SGHAT, CDR2 FQNNGV. This CDR3 is 13 amino acids long. Trimming cost V 11 bases and J 4 bases; bases outside gene matches: 7. CDR3: CAGGLAGAETQYF. The CDR3 DNA reads TGTGCCGGGGGCCTAGCGGGAGCAGAGACCCAGTACTTC.

This chain connects TRBV25-1 to TRBJ2-1, with TRBD2 matching 9 bases. The CDR3 sequence is 13 residues long. V shed 6 bases and J 7 bases; nucleotides not matched to a gene: 4. Germline CDR1 MGHDK, CDR2 SYGVNS. CDR3 bases: TGTGCCAGCAGAATTAGCGGGAGTAATGAGCAGTTCTTC. Its protein product is CASRISGSNEQFF.

The CDR3 sequence is CASSEARGGSYNSPLHF. DNA of the CDR3: TGTGCCAGCAGTGAAGCTCGGGGAGGGAGCTATAATTCACCCCTCCACTTT. The gene calls are TRBV2 and TRBJ1-6; D gene uncertain. Germline V gene sequence: CDR1 SNHLY, CDR2 FYNNEI. The CDR3 is 17 amino acids. V was pared by 0 bases and J by 3 bases, with 12 bases between.

The CDR3 protein is CASSSQGTDTQYF. CDR3 nucleotide sequence: TGTGCCAGCAGTTCCCAGGGCACAGATACGCAGTATTTT. The J gene is TRBJ2-3, the V gene TRBV28; D is ambiguous. The ends were cut back, 4 bases at V and 1 base at J, with 6 bases in the middle. There are 13 residues in the CDR3. CDR1 is MDHEN and CDR2 is SYDVKM in the germline V gene.